This TCR beta chain was sequenced in a study of memory CD4+ T cells and cytomegalovirus serostatus. The sort gate was single viable CD3+CD4+CD8-CD45RO+ cells for memory CD4+ T cells. Looked up from germline, CDR1 is LNHDA and CDR2 is SQIVND (reference sequence). The V gene end was trimmed by 5 bases and the J gene end by 4 bases; junction bases not matched to a gene: 7. The CDR3 covers 15 residues. The protocol was immunoSEQ multiplex PCR, while the TCRdb copy is restricted to in-frame clones and leaves out a portion. Of approximately 53,000 clones listed, under 80% are singletons. The V gene is TRBV19, the J gene TRBJ2-1, with 8 bases matching TRBD2. Sequencing used memory CD4+ T cells from blood. The receptor was isolated from an adult in good health and CMV-seronegative. The CDR3 DNA reads as TGTGCCAGTAGTCTTGCAGCGGGAGAGTACAATGAGCAGTTCTTC. Residues: CASSLAAGEYNEQFF.